The sequence of this TCR beta chain was determined in a study of cytomegalovirus exposure and HLA in healthy donors. Overall study context: Earlier findings included some 100 million unique TCR beta sequences obtained from 180 million or so T cells. Notes on the study in general: It was reported that the classifier diagnosed cytomegalovirus status with high specificity and sensitivity in both the original and validation cohorts. The investigators catalogued 160 or so TCR beta chains as cytomegalovirus-associated.

A word on this clone: Its antigen remains unidentified.

This CDR3 is built from 14 residues. Trimming took off 1 base at V and 6 bases at J, with 10 bases between the two ends. The V gene's germline CDR1 is SGHTA and CDR2 FQGNSA. The PCR used 60 Vbeta and 13 Jbeta primers. Produced via immunoSEQ multiplex PCR; TCRdb's table is partial and in-frame only. The sample has around 220,000 clones, 70% to 80% seen once; the top ten hold around 15%. The receptor was isolated from a man in his forties in good health and CMV-seronegative. V gene TRBV7-2 combines with J gene TRBJ2-1, with no clear D. Material for sequencing was PBMCs. For the CDR3, the DNA is TGTGCCAGCAGCTTAGTGGTCAGGCTCAATGAGCAGTTCTTC. Amino acids: CASSLVVRLNEQFF.